This TCR beta chain was captured in a study of shared clonotypes between healthy human individuals. Findings of the study overall: Sharing across four donors was highest in naive CD4 (about 5%) and lowest in memory CD8 (0.4%). Among non-shared clonotypes, generation probabilities were lower than among those shared by all four donors.

A remark on this clone: The antigen is unknown.

CD45RO-negative cells were positively selected for CCR7, leaving out terminally differentiated effector memory CD45RA+ cells. A roughly 220 ng quantity of DNA, about 30,000 T cell genomes, went into the sorted-subset replicate PCRs. Method: immunoSEQ multiplex PCR; TCRdb's copy keeps in-frame clones and lacks some. The sample has approximately 1.9 million clones, 93% seen once. The CDR3 consists of 18 residues. V was clipped by 1 base and J by 6 bases, with 24 bases between them. CDR1 and CDR2 from the germline V gene are MNHEY and SMNVEV (reference sequence). This clonotype was obtained from a man between 18 and 35 years old in good health. Some clones in this sample may be carry-over from other donors' samples. Sequencing was performed on naive CD8+ T cells from PBMCs. The chain uses TRBV27 and TRBJ1-1; tentative D call: TRBD1 (5 bases). CDR3 coding DNA: TGTGCCAGCAGTTTATACAACCTTCAGGGTGTCTTGGGGTCTGAAGCTTTCTTT. Protein: CASSLYNLQGVLGSEAFF.